This TCR beta chain derives from a study of shared clonotypes between healthy human individuals (dated by TCRdb to about 2020). At the level of the whole study: Two women and a few men aged 18 to 49 years were included in the cohort. For each donor, CD4 naive and CD4 memory were each given three plates, CD8 naive was given two plates, and CD8 memory was given one plate. Leukapheresis yielded between about 0.94 and 9.5 billion PBMCs per donor. The study deeply sequenced blood TCR repertoires of about 5 healthy adults to estimate repertoire size and the extent of clonotype sharing between individuals. Libraries were prepared and TCR repertoires were sequenced by different laboratories using diverse techniques, in order to increase sequencing depth and limit assay-specific biases. What the work shows at the level of the full study, not this receptor alone: The small number of donors limited the genetic and exposure-history diversity represented. Even with the large sequencing depth, rarefaction of the sorted-subset datasets indicated that sequencing was incomplete. Sampling was restricted to blood, and TCR repertoires in tissue are likely to differ from TCR repertoires in blood. Larger estimated clonotype richness was generally found for naive subsets than for memory subsets. Compared with non-shared clonotypes, the clonotypes found in all four sorted-subset donors had higher generation probabilities. Based on pairwise subsampling, the degree of clonotype sharing among donors was expected to be affected by sequencing depth. When a few donors were compared, the shared fraction of clonotypes was about 5% for naive CD4, roughly 3.3% for naive CD8, about 2.4% for memory CD4, and 0.35% to 0.4% for memory CD8.

V loses 10 bases of germline sequence and J loses 7 bases, and the interval between the two ends is 14 bases. Including cysteine and phenylalanine, the CDR3 has 11 amino acids. Of the read, only the CDR3 DNA is kept; its 33 bases are in frame from base 1. The germline V gene (reference sequence) gives CDR1 as MNHEY and CDR2 as SMNVEV. Using the deep immunoSEQ assay, TCR CDR3 regions were amplified from genomic DNA by multiplex PCR. Extracted genomic DNA from each cell subset was spread evenly across all wells of several immunoSEQ 96-well plates, with each plate serving as a replicate. For sorted subsets, about 200 ng genomic DNA, equal to some 28,000 T cell genomes, was loaded into each replicate PCR. Purified libraries were measured with a Qubit 3.0 fluorometer, size-checked on a Bioanalyzer 2100, and measured again with the KAPA Library Quantification kit. Every immunoSEQ 96-well plate was sequenced on a dedicated single-read 150-cycle Illumina NextSeq 550 flow cell. Per the source publication's procedure: Because the immunoSEQ output included only junctional sequences and no quality scores, the filtering could not be the same as the filtering used for full-length reads. To assign V/J genes and CDR3, sequences were annotated against IMGT germline references using PyIR, a Python wrapper for IgBLAST v1.9. Reads with weak V/J assignments (E-value above 1e-6), missing CDR3, stop codons, out-of-frame junctions, or ambiguous translated residues were removed. V3J clonotypes were defined as sequences sharing an identical inferred V gene, J gene, and CDR3 amino acid sequence. Percentage overlap between repertoires was calculated by dividing the number of shared unique clonotypes by the size of the smaller repertoire. Repertoire richness was assessed with RTK rarefaction, the Chao1 estimator, and Recon v2.1 estimates of unobserved clonotypes. Generation probabilities for all TCRbeta clonotypes obtained by the gDNA method from four donors were computed using OLGA. TCRdb took this table from immuneACCESS and kept in-frame rearrangements with V and J called. Such tables lack part of the clones; where checked against another copy, unresolved V genes explain under half of the gap, and the rest is unexplained. V and J calls and clone size come straight from that table; D and trimming were deduced from the DNA. The table for this sample lists about 2 million clones; about 95% of them were counted only once. Roughly 1% of the sample is held by the ten biggest clonotypes.

CD8 naive samples were obtained by positive selection for CCR7 among CD45RO-negative cells, yielding a CD45RA+CCR7+ population from which TemRA cells were excluded. Donors were healthy HIV-negative adults with no recently reported acute infections or vaccinations. Every donor was a Caucasian adult living in Nashville, Tennessee, USA. Blood was collected by leukapheresis, and PBMCs were isolated by Ficoll-Histopaque density gradient centrifugation and then cryopreserved in liquid nitrogen vapor phase. Analytical flow cytometry was used to check the purity and quantity of every magnetically sorted T cell population. Genomic DNA was isolated from every sorted fraction and measured by UV absorbance on a Nanodrop 2000c. Remarks on this clone: Its antigen specificity is not known. There are no base qualities to consult, and no much larger clone falls within one base.

The sequence is built from TRBV27 and TRBJ2-7; the D region possibly corresponds to TRBD2 (5 bases align). The TCR comes from a man between 18 and 35 years old in good health. Sequencing was performed on naive CD8+ T cells sorted from blood. The cell subset or site tag for this specimen amounts to: CD45RA+CCR7+. The CDR3 is CATMGSGEQYF. DNA sequence: TGTGCCACCATGGGGTCGGGGGAGCAGTACTTC.